These 3 T cell receptor beta chains share one sample of origin, sequenced in a study of CD8 T cells in ankylosing spondylitis. From the 5' RACE reads, TCRdb called clonotypes with MiXCR, one entry per CDR3 protein. The sample includes about 250,000 distinct CDR3 sequences, 10% to 13% of them seen just once. The sequenced sample consisted of blood, either unsorted or a sorted T cell fraction (not recorded which). These receptors all come from a male donor with ankylosing spondylitis or in good health (not recorded which).

This clonotype was recorded many times. The chain employs TRBV2 and TRBJ2-1, with 8 nucleotides matching TRBD1. CDR1 is SNHLY and CDR2 is FYNNEI in the germline V gene. Trimming at V came to 2 bases and at J to 3 bases, leaving 3 bases not matched to a gene. This CDR3 region has 15 residues. CDR3 sequence (DNA): TGTGCCAGCAGTGAACGACAGGGGTTCTACAATGAGCAGTTCTTC. Translation: CASSERQGFYNEQFF.

This rearrangement joins TRBV30 to TRBJ1-5; 9 nucleotides align to TRBD1. The CDR3 is 14 amino acids. Germline loops: CDR1 GTSNPN, CDR2 SVGIG (reference sequence). Trimming removed 4 bases from V and 4 bases from J; junction bases left unmatched: 5. The CDR3 is CAWTGTGINQPQHF. The DNA of the CDR3 is TGTGCCTGGACCGGGACAGGGATTAATCAGCCCCAGCATTTT.

The V and J genes are TRBV20-1 and TRBJ2-5; D remains unclear. With 6 bases removed from V and 1 base from J, the gap between germline ends came to 9 bases. Looked up from germline, CDR1 is DFQATT and CDR2 is SNEGSKA (reference sequence). The CDR3 has 12 residues. The CDR3 DNA sequence: TGCAGTGCACCGGTCCTCCAAGAGACCCAGTACTTC. Translating it yields CSAPVLQETQYF.